This T cell receptor (beta chain) was found in a study of OX40 agonist ivuxolimab in advanced cancers. Study details: Among those enrolled, mean age was roughly 55 years (range about 20 to 79) and approximately 83% were male. Past anti-PD-1, anti-PD-L1 or anti-CTLA-4 therapy was accepted, and 35% to 45% had received some. General study findings and limits: Patients with a partial response at 0.1-3.0 mg/kg had among the lowest clonal expansion. Among some nonresponders, normalized T-cell clonal expansion was also low.

Of note for this clone: Its antigen is as yet unknown.

Data came from immunoSEQ multiplex PCR; TCRdb stores just in-frame clones and leaves some out. The sample shows 55,000 to 65,000 clones, 70% to 90% of them seen only once. After removal of 6 bases from V and 9 bases from J, the junction contained 19 bases not matched to a gene. The CDR3 spans 17 residues. Germline V gene data show CDR1 as SEHNR and CDR2 as FQNEAQ (reference sequence). The V gene is TRBV7-9, the J gene TRBJ2-1; 8 positions agree with TRBD2. Source: CD4+ or CD8+ T cells sorted from blood, taken in a trial of the OX40 agonist ivuxolimab. The TCR was taken from an adult with an advanced solid tumor such as melanoma, head and neck, liver or kidney cancer. The CDR3 protein is CASSSDRGGGRRVEQFF. The CDR3 DNA sequence: TGTGCCAGCAGTTCCGATAGGGGCGGGGGGAGGCGGGTTGAGCAGTTCTTC.